The next 10 T cell receptor beta chains were all read from a single sample in a study of T-cell memory formation after mild COVID-19. TCRdb itself ran the 5' RACE reads through MiXCR, one entry per CDR3 protein. Among 380,000 or so distinct CDR3 sequences listed, roughly an eighth were seen once. Material: PBMCs or a T cell subset sorted from them (not recorded which). All receptors derive from a man in his late teens or twenties who had mild COVID-19 (a few samples of this study predate the infection). Cell type and time point are not known.

This clonotype was picked up a small number of times. This chain links TRBV4-1 with TRBJ2-3, with no clear D. Germline V gives CDR1 MGHRA, CDR2 YSYEKL. V lost 4 bases to trimming and J lost 3 bases, with 23 bases between them. The CDR3 is 18 amino acids. The CDR3 bases are TGCGCCAGCAGCCTGTCAACAGAGATCTTCTCACGAACAGATACGCAGTATTTT. It translates to CASSLSTEIFSRTDTQYF.

This clonotype has a handful of counts. The chain joins TRBV6-5 to TRBJ2-7, with TRBD1 matching over 8 bases. CDR3 length: 14 amino acids. Germline V gene data show CDR1 as MNHEY and CDR2 as SVGAGI. J gave up 7 bases and V 5 bases, and 10 bases lay outside the gene matches. CDR3 DNA: TGTGCCAGCAGTCTCGTTCAGGGGGCCGCGGAGCAGTACTTC. It yields the protein CASSLVQGAAEQYF.

Within the sample, this clonotype is medium-sized. The chain recombines TRBV29-1 with TRBJ2-7, with unresolved D. CDR3 length equals 13 residues. CDR1 SQVTM and CDR2 ANQGSEA come from the germline V gene. Trimming removed 1 base from V and 0 bases from J, with 7 bases in between. This chain's CDR3 is CSVEGGVSYEQYF. The CDR3 DNA reads as TGCAGCGTTGAAGGTGGGGTCTCCTACGAGCAGTACTTC.

This clonotype was observed a handful of times. The CDR3 DNA reads as TGTGCCAGCAGTCGACAGGGGGAAGAAAAACTGTTTTTT. Translation: CASSRQGEEKLFF. The chain has TRBV3-1 and TRBJ1-4; 9 bases line up with TRBD1. The CDR3 consists of 13 residues. V lost 6 bases and J lost 8; bases outside the gene matches: 4. CDR1 is LGHDT, CDR2 YNNKEL, per germline (reference sequence).

The V call is TRBV19, the J call TRBJ2-1; 14 nucleotides agree with TRBD2. This CDR3 has 16 amino acids. Germline-derived CDR1 and CDR2 are LNHDA and SQIVND (reference sequence). V was pared by 4 bases and J by 12 bases, with 11 bases of the junction left unmatched. The CDR3 is CASSTGTSGGLRGQFF. The CDR3 nucleotides are TGTGCCAGTAGTACAGGGACTAGCGGGGGCCTCCGGGGGCAGTTCTTC.

At least ten counts were recorded for this clonotype. The chain couples TRBV28 to TRBJ2-1; D may be TRBD1 or TRBD2 (6 bases each). The CDR3 sequence is 14 residues long. Trimming removed 6 bases at V and 3 bases at J, with 12 bases between. Germline CDR1 is MDHEN and CDR2 is SYDVKM. The CDR3 region is CASSLGGLYNEQFF. CDR3 nucleotide sequence: TGTGCCAGCAGCCTCGGGGGCCTCTACAATGAGCAGTTCTTC.

This clonotype was seen many times. The J gene is TRBJ2-5, the V gene TRBV6-5; 8 nucleotides agree with TRBD1. J was trimmed by 5 bases and V by 6 bases; bases with no gene match: 8. Germline V CDR1 and CDR2: MNHEY, SVGAGI. The CDR3 spans 14 residues. Here the CDR3 reads CASSSTGVWETQYF. CDR3 DNA: TGTGCCAGCAGCTCGACAGGGGTCTGGGAGACCCAGTACTTC.

This sequence joins TRBV5-1 and TRBJ1-1; 8 bases agree with TRBD1. The V gene end was trimmed by 2 bases and the J gene end by 0 bases; junction bases not matched to a gene: 6. Germline V CDR1 and CDR2: SGHRS, YFSETQ. The CDR3 has 16 amino acids. CDR3: CASSFQGALLNTEAFF. The DNA for the CDR3 is TGCGCCAGCAGCTTCCAGGGGGCTTTGCTGAACACTGAAGCTTTCTTT. Variable domain in full (rest from reference TRBV5-1 and TRBJ1-1): KAGVTQTPRYLIKTRGQQVTLSCSPISGHRSVSWYQQTPGQGLQFLFEYFSETQRNKGNFPGRFSGRQFSNSRSEMNVSTLELGDSALYLCASSFQGALLNTEAFFGQGTRLTVV.

This clonotype came up a few times. The chain uses TRBV2 and TRBJ2-1, with D tentatively TRBD2 (5 bases). Germline assignment: CDR1 SNHLY and CDR2 FYNNEI. V lost 10 bases, J lost 9 bases, and 25 bases lay in between. This CDR3 has 15 amino acids. The CDR3 spells CAIQQTPLAGGEQFF. The CDR3 DNA reads as TGTGCCATACAGCAAACCCCCCTTGCTGGAGGTGAGCAGTTCTTC. Together with reference TRBV2 and TRBJ2-1, the CDR3 gives the full variable domain: EPEVTQTPSHQVTQMGQEVILRCVPISNHLYFYWYRQILGQKVEFLVSFYNNEISEKSEIFDDQFSVERPDGSNFTLKIRSTKLEDSAMYFCAIQQTPLAGGEQFFGPGTRLTVL.

A word on this clonotype: A much larger clone is a single base away; this may be a read error. The rearrangement joins TRBV9 to TRBJ2-5; 8 nucleotides line up with TRBD2. The CDR3 consists of 13 residues. Germline values: CDR1 SGDLS, CDR2 YYNGEE. Unmatched junction bases numbered 5, after V lost 6 bases and J lost 4 bases. In DNA, the CDR3 is TGTGCCAGCATCATCGGACTAGCAGAGACCCAGTACTTC. Amino acid sequence: CASIIGLAETQYF.